This TCR beta chain was captured by sequencing in a study of somatic mutations in cytotoxic T cells in rheumatoid arthritis. Notes on the study in general: In rheumatoid arthritis patients, unlike healthy controls, CD8+ clonality rose with age. Age-matched healthy controls and rheumatoid arthritis patients had CD8+ T-cell clonality that did not differ significantly.

Notes on this clone: No antigen is known for it.

Sequencing was performed with immunoSEQ multiplex PCR; in TCRdb, only in-frame clones are kept and a portion is missing. The top ten clones hold approximately 17% of a sample with about 20,000 clones, roughly 86% of them seen once. Each healthy control was a blood donor; the group had a median age of approximately 60 years (range roughly 21-75), and around 60% were female. CDR1 LGHNA and CDR2 YSLEER come from the germline V gene. The CDR3 length is 13 residues. V was trimmed by 1 base and J by 9 bases, leaving 7 bases between them. The V call is TRBV4-3, the J call TRBJ1-6; D gene uncertain. The receptor comes from a woman aged 45 to 65 in good health. Sequenced input: CD8+ T cells sorted from blood. The CDR3 DNA reads as TGCGCCAGCAGCCAAGGGGAGGGTTCACCCCTCCACTTT. It specifies CASSQGEGSPLHF.